This passage covers 17 T cell receptor beta chains from one sample sequenced in a study of T cell responses to AZD1222 COVID-19 vaccine. Assay: immunoSEQ multiplex PCR; the TCRdb copy retains only in-frame clones and omits some. Of under 140,000 clones listed, roughly 92% were seen once; the top ten hold almost 2.5%. Source: peripheral blood, taken 28 days after the second AZD1222 dose. The receptors were sampled from an adult who received the AZD1222 COVID-19 vaccine.

The CDR3 DNA is TGCGCCAGCAGCCAAATAGGGGGACTAGCTTTCGAGCAGTACTTC. Protein: CASSQIGGLAFEQYF. The V gene is TRBV4-1, the J gene TRBJ2-7; TRBD2 aligns across 9 bases. The CDR3 covers 15 residues. In germline, CDR1 is MGHRA, CDR2 YSYEKL. The V gene end was trimmed by 2 bases and the J gene end by 6 bases; junction bases not matched to a gene: 8.

The chain couples TRBV18 to TRBJ2-3, with a weak D call TRBD1 (5 bases). This CDR3 is 15 amino acids long. The germline V and J ends were trimmed by 6 bases and 1 base, with 14 bases remaining between them. In germline, CDR1 is KGHSH, CDR2 LQKENI. CDR3 nucleotides: TGTGCCAGCTCCGAGGCCAGGGTTGGCACAGATACGCAGTATTTT. Translated, it gives CASSEARVGTDTQYF.

CDR3 DNA sequence: TGTGCCAGCATTAGCACGGGTACGCAGTATTTT. It translates to CASISTGTQYF. The V gene is TRBV21-1, the J gene TRBJ2-3; no check of the table's D call, TRBD2, against the DNA was made. TRBV21-1 is a pseudogene segment. The CDR3 has 11 amino acids.

The genes are TRBV6-1 and TRBJ1-2; the D gene is possibly TRBD1 (5 bases). The CDR3 extends over 13 amino acids. Per the germline V gene, CDR1 is MNHNS and CDR2 is SASEGT. V shed 2 bases and J shed 6 bases, with 10 bases lying between them. As DNA, the CDR3 is TGTGCCAGCAGTGAATTTAGGGGAGATGGCTACACCTTC. The encoded protein is CASSEFRGDGYTF.

This chain joins TRBV5-8 and TRBJ1-3; D remains ambiguous. CDR1 and CDR2 from the germline V gene are SGHTS and YDEGEE. V dropped 2 bases and J dropped 1 base, with 4 bases sitting between them. The CDR3 runs 13 residues. The CDR3 coding sequence is TGTGCCAGCAGCTTCGGATCTGGAAACACCATATATTTT. It yields the protein CASSFGSGNTIYF.

This sequence joins TRBV5-4 and TRBJ1-2; D perhaps matches TRBD1 (6 bases). This CDR3 spans 14 amino acids. The V gene lost 4 bases and the J gene lost 3 bases, with 13 bases spanning the gap. Germline V CDR1 and CDR2: SGHNT, YYREEE (reference sequence). The CDR3 reads CASSRTVMDYGYTF. The CDR3 DNA reads TGTGCCAGCAGCCGGACAGTTATGGACTATGGCTACACCTTC.

The chain employs TRBV6-5 and TRBJ2-7; possibly TRBD2 for D (6 bases). This CDR3 is 14 amino acids long. The germline V and J ends were trimmed by 4 bases and 4 bases, with 14 bases remaining between them. Per the germline V gene, CDR1 is MNHEY and CDR2 is SVGAGI. CDR3 loop: CASSSTGGRYEQYF. CDR3 bases: TGTGCCAGCAGTTCAACTGGGGGGAGGTACGAGCAGTACTTC.

A single count supports this clone. The chain is built from TRBV15 and TRBJ2-1; 8 nucleotides line up with TRBD2. Per germline, CDR1 LNHNV and CDR2 YYDKDF (reference sequence). J was trimmed by 6 bases and V by 0 bases; bases with no gene match: 10. CDR3 length equals 17 residues. DNA for the CDR3: TGTGCCACCAGCAGAGATCGTGGGACTAGTTGGTCCAATGAGCAGTTCTTC. Encoded protein: CATSRDRGTSWSNEQFF.

This chain connects TRBV5-5 to TRBJ2-3; a possible D gene is TRBD2 (5 bases). V lost 0 bases and J lost 0, with 8 bases in between. The CDR3 runs to 15 residues. CDR1 SGHKS and CDR2 YYEKEE come from the germline V gene (reference sequence). CDR3 in DNA: TGTGCCAGCAGCTTGGTGGTAGCGAGCACAGATACGCAGTATTTT. It translates to CASSLVVASTDTQYF.

This clone was seen more than once but under ten times. The rearrangement uses TRBV28 and TRBJ2-3; D unclear. The CDR3 totals 13 residues. CDR1 is MDHEN, CDR2 SYDVKM, per germline. V was shortened by 4 bases and J by 11 bases, with 16 bases between the two germline ends. CDR3 nucleotide sequence: TGTGCCAGCAGTTCCCTCTTTTCCGGGTTGCAGTATTTT. Its translation: CASSSLFSGLQYF.

CDR3 residues: CASSRFDEQFF. DNA for the CDR3: TGTGCCAGCAGCCGCTTTGATGAGCAGTTCTTC. V gene TRBV5-4 combines with J gene TRBJ2-1; D not resolved. The CDR3 contains 11 residues. Between the trimmed V and J ends, which lost 4 bases and 8 bases, there was a span of 7 bases. Germline CDR1 SGHNT, CDR2 YYREEE (reference sequence).

The chain employs TRBV15 and TRBJ2-3; 9 nucleotides line up with TRBD1. Trimming cost V 3 bases and J 5 bases; bases outside gene matches: 6. This CDR3 region has 15 residues. Germline CDR1 is LNHNV and CDR2 is YYDKDF (reference sequence). CDR3 loop: CATSRDDRGGDTQYF. DNA of the CDR3: TGTGCCACCAGCAGGGATGACAGGGGGGGAGATACGCAGTATTTT. Full variable domain (missing parts from reference TRBV15 and TRBJ2-3): DAMVIQNPRYQVTQFGKPVTLSCSQTLNHNVMYWYQQKSSQAPKLLFHYYDKDFNNEADTPDNFQSRRPNTSFCFLDIRSPGLGDTAMYLCATSRDDRGGDTQYFGPGTRLTVL.

The chain has TRBV30 and TRBJ1-6, with 10 nucleotides matching TRBD1. CDR3 length equals 13 residues. V was clipped by 4 bases and J by 9 bases; unmatched bases: 3. Germline V gene lookup returns CDR1 GTSNPN and CDR2 SVGIG (reference sequence). The CDR3 bases are TGTGCCTGGACGACAGGGGGCGGTTCACCCCTCCACTTT. Its protein is CAWTTGGGSPLHF.

The gene calls are TRBV9 and TRBJ2-3, with a possible D match to TRBD2 (6 bases). Germline CDR1 and CDR2: SGDLS and YYNGEE. CDR3 size: 16 residues. V dropped 4 bases and J dropped 1 base, with 16 bases sitting between them. The CDR3 sequence: CASSPRTQRGTDTQYF. DNA for the CDR3: TGTGCCAGCAGCCCCAGGACCCAGCGGGGCACAGATACGCAGTATTTT. Using reference TRBV9 and TRBJ2-3 for the parts outside the CDR3, the full variable domain is DSGVTQTPKHLITATGQRVTLRCSPRSGDLSVYWYQQSLDQGLQFLIQYYNGEERAKGNILERFSAQQFPDLHSELNLSSLELGDSALYFCASSPRTQRGTDTQYFGPGTRLTVL.

The sample holds one count of this clone. This chain connects TRBV7-8 to TRBJ2-1; TRBD2 is a possible D gene (6 bases). The germline gives CDR1 SGHVS, CDR2 FQNEAQ. The CDR3 has 13 amino acids. V shed 5 bases and J shed 11 bases, with 16 bases lying between them. As DNA, the CDR3 is TGTGCCAGCAGCGCCGAGACGGGACTGAAGCAGTTCTTC. Translated: CASSAETGLKQFF.

The V and J genes are TRBV11-3 and TRBJ2-1; weak D call: TRBD1 (5 bases). The CDR3 consists of 16 residues. V lost 2 bases and J lost 4, with 15 bases in between. Germline values: CDR1 SGHNT, CDR2 YENEEA. This chain's CDR3 is CASSLSGAQGYNEQFF. In nucleotides, the CDR3 is TGTGCCAGCAGCTTATCTGGGGCCCAGGGTTACAATGAGCAGTTCTTC.

The chain carries TRBV7-2 and TRBJ1-1; 8 positions match TRBD1. Unmatched junction bases numbered 7, after V lost 4 bases and J lost 6 bases. This CDR3 has 14 amino acids. CDR1 and CDR2 (germline): SGHTA, FQGNSA. CDR3 residues: CASSSDRVSPEAFF. The CDR3 region has the DNA TGTGCCAGCAGCTCGGACAGGGTATCCCCTGAAGCTTTCTTT. The entire variable domain, with the rest obtained from reference TRBV7-2 and TRBJ1-1, is as follows: GAGVSQSPSNKVTEKGKDVELRCDPISGHTALYWYRQSLGQGLEFLIYFQGNSAPDKSGLPSDRFSAERTGGSVSTLTIQRTQQEDSAVYLCASSSDRVSPEAFFGQGTRLTVV.